The text below deals with one TCR beta chain. The table came from immunoSEQ multiplex PCR; TCRdb's copy has only in-frame clones and leaves some out. The sample includes tens of thousands of clones, about 81% seen only once; the top ten take roughly 2.5%. This sample was taken from a study of blood T cell repertoires in COVID-19. For the study at large: Researchers got acute and convalescent COVID-19 samples from the United States, Italy and Spain. Sources were T cells, B-cell-depleted T cells, or PBMCs; the material itself was cDNA or gDNA.

Sequencing input: peripheral blood. This receptor was obtained from a man aged 45 to 65 with acute or convalescent COVID-19.

The CDR3 is CASPQAGAANTQYF. The CDR3 bases are TGTGCCAGCCCCCAGGCGGGGGCCGCCAATACGCAGTATTTT. The chain combines TRBV7-3 with TRBJ2-3, with a possible D match to TRBD2 (7 bases). Germline V gives CDR1 SGHTA, CDR2 FQGTGA. This CDR3 is 14 amino acids long. V gave up 8 bases and J gave up 7 bases, with 19 bases separating them. Full variable domain (remainder filled in from reference TRBV7-3 and TRBJ2-3): GAGVSQTPSNKVTEKGKYVELRCDPISGHTALYWYRQSLGQGPEFLIYFQGTGAADDSGLPNDRFFAVRPEGSVSTLKIQRTERGDSAVYLCASPQAGAANTQYFGPGTRLTVL.